What follows is one T cell receptor (beta chain) and its context. Its antigen is undetermined. The data derive from a study of cytomegalovirus exposure and HLA in healthy donors. Whole-study findings and limits: Across HLA loci, a later analysis found differing TCR association rates, with DRB1 most and HLA-C fewest. In an earlier analysis, most TCR beta V segments were productive about 87% or about 30% of the time. CMV serostatus stood as the only immune exposure information on hand.

Primers included in the PCR were 60 Vbeta and 13 Jbeta primers. Sequenced by immunoSEQ multiplex PCR; TCRdb stores in-frame clones only, minus some. The data hold approximately 140,000 clones, with roughly three quarters observed a single time. The TCR originated in a woman aged 40 to 50 in good health and CMV-seropositive. The sequencing sample was made of PBMCs.

The DNA for the CDR3 is TGTGCCATCAGTGACGTCTCCCAGTACAATGAGCAGTTCTTC. It codes for CAISDVSQYNEQFF. The rearrangement joins TRBV10-3 to TRBJ2-1; D remains ambiguous. CDR1 and CDR2 from the germline V gene are ENHRY and SYGVKD. Trimming stripped 3 bases from V and 4 bases from J, with 10 bases between. This CDR3 spans 14 amino acids.